The TCR beta chain under discussion was sequenced for a study of blood T cell repertoires in COVID-19 (dated by TCRdb to about 2020). With respect to the entire study: The collaborator samples originated in the United States, Italy and Spain and spanned the acute and convalescent phases of COVID-19. Subjects who had been exposed to COVID-19, were actively infected with it, or had recovered from it provided the deeply sampled blood TCRbeta repertoires that made up the dataset. Where available, HLA class I and class II types were obtained from metadata supplied by the sample provider rather than from assay-based typing. Nearly every sample came with metadata listing a de-identified subject ID, COVID-19 status, age in years and sex. The samples were drawn from the first 160 participants of the ongoing ImmuneRACE study and from some 1,300 subjects provided by 6 global collaborators. The material from the prospective study consisted of cDNA or gDNA derived from T cells, B-cell-depleted T cells, or PBMCs. A freely available public database, intended as a resource for researchers studying the immune response to SARS-CoV-2, is where the repertoires were released. Broad study findings and their caveats: The amount of clinical and demographic metadata varied by source and participant and was provided uncurated.

The immunoSEQ Assay, a bias-controlled multiplex PCR, was used to amplify TCRbeta CDR3 regions from genomic DNA. In the authors' own workflow: Nucleated cell counts per sample were estimated from amplification of reference gene primers within the assay. To quantify the absolute abundance of each unique TCRbeta CDR3 rearrangement, sequence reads were collapsed and filtered. For each sample, productive Simpson clonality was calculated by taking the square root of Simpson's diversity index across productive rearrangements. Imported from immuneACCESS, the table was reduced by TCRdb to in-frame sequences with V and J called. These copies leave out some clones; in studies compared against another copy, an unresolved V gene accounts for under half, and the cause of the remainder is not known. V, J and clone size are taken as reported in that table, and D and trimming were inferred from the DNA itself. This sample gives some 230,000 clones in total; about 88% of them show up just once. The top ten clones comprise approximately 10% of the sample.

CDR1 and CDR2 are read off the germline V gene as MNHEY and SVGAGI. CDR3 length: 13 amino acids, cysteine to phenylalanine. The CDR3 DNA has 39 bases and is translated from base 1. For this chain, trimming is 8 bases at the V end and 2 bases at the J end, and the number of junction bases without a gene match is 4. In the case of this clone: The antigen it recognizes is unknown. No per-base quality is available; no much larger clone lies one base away.

One collaborating source in Seattle enrolled patients during active infection and followed them longitudinally through the course of disease. Each collaborating institution followed its own protocols to collect whole blood in K2EDTA tubes. For TCRbeta analysis, collaborators shipped samples in one of three forms: frozen whole blood, isolated PBMCs, or DNA extracted from either of those sample types. Sample: peripheral blood. The sequence derives from a woman between 50 and 59 years old with COVID-19, enrolled during active disease. The rearranged chain carries TRBV6-5 and TRBJ1-1; the junction holds 8 bases that match TRBD1. The CDR3 here reads CASEGTGNTEAFF. The sequence in DNA is TGTGCCAGCGAGGGGACAGGAAACACTGAAGCTTTCTTT.